This TCR beta chain was captured by sequencing in a study of PD-1 blockade in classical Hodgkin lymphoma (dated by TCRdb to between 2020 and 2021). Turning to the overall study: Nivolumab dosing was 3 mg/kg intravenously every 2 weeks, continuing until either disease progression or unacceptable toxicity. To define a peripheral blood immune signature of response to PD-1 blockade in classical Hodgkin lymphoma, the study combined TCR beta sequencing with CyTOF. Summary of the overall study and its limitations: Diversity was lower in patients who began nivolumab less than 1 year after ASCT, so these patients were left out of later analyses to avoid confounding by immune reconstitution. The study was restricted to a single clinical trial cohort, and the causes of repertoire differences, possibly disease activity or prior therapy, were left undefined. A significant rise by C4D1 was seen in CD4+ but not CD8+ TCR diversity (p=0.0027 vs p=0.16), with the rise being most apparent in complete responders (p=0.02). Trial patients achieving complete response had baseline diversity similar to newly diagnosed patients, whereas partial responders and progressors had significantly lower diversity. Baseline TCR diversity was reported to be lower in newly diagnosed patients than in healthy donors, and even lower in relapsed/refractory patients.

What this sample's time point label stands for: cycle 2 day 1 (C2D1) of nivolumab. Relapse after autologous stem cell transplantation had occurred in all trial patients, and cohorts A, B and C were distinguished by prior brentuximab vedotin exposure. A total of under 70 patients with relapsed/refractory classical Hodgkin lymphoma made up the trial cohort, and each patient's best overall response was complete response, partial response or progressive disease. Single-agent nivolumab was administered to trial patients in the multi-cohort phase II CheckMate 205 trial. An independent review committee assessed best overall response by applying the 2007 International Working Group response criteria. Trial PBMCs were obtained immediately prior to nivolumab initiation (C1D1) and on therapy at cycle 2 day 1 and cycle 4 day 1. Peripheral blood was collected in 8 mL Vacutainer Cell Preparation Tubes, from which PBMCs were isolated by centrifugation and then cryopreserved.

Genomic DNA was extracted with the Qiagen DNeasy kit from unsorted PBMCs and from negatively selected CD4+ and CD8+ fractions. TCR beta CDR3 regions were amplified by immunoSEQ multiplex PCR using primers annealing to V and J segments. A synthetic immune receptor repertoire was used to minimize amplification bias, and remaining bias was computationally removed after sequencing. From the authors' description of their analysis: Custom Python scripts were used to quantify repertoire diversity as the Shannon entropy index. The unsorted, CD4+ and CD8+ repertoires were each analyzed separately, with the exception of combined analyses, where CD4+ and CD8+ sequences were merged in silico. Clonal expansion was defined as a frequency increase of at least 2-fold after treatment compared with C1D1, and clones undetected at baseline were assigned a pseudocount of 0.5. Clones with 0 or 1 copy at C1D1 were defined as singleton clones, while clones with 2 or more copies were defined as non-singleton clones. By matching protein sequences in sorted samples from the same patient, clones expanded in unsorted samples were annotated as CD4+, CD8+ or unknown. Wilcoxon tests on paired samples were used to test diversity changes from C1D1 to C4D1. The table was pulled from immuneACCESS by TCRdb, which kept in-frame rearrangements only. Such tables lose some clones; where checked, under half of the loss comes from unresolved V genes, and the rest has no known cause. For V, J and clone size, that table is used; D and trimming come from the DNA. Here the sample has approximately 17,000 clones; approximately 64% occur a single time. Around 7.7% of the sample is in the top ten clones.

Worth noting for this clone: Which antigen it targets is not known. No base qualities exist here, and no much larger clone lies one base off it.

From the cysteine up to the phenylalanine, the CDR3 has a length of 13 residues. Just the 39-base CDR3 DNA is kept, in frame starting at base 1. CDR1 and CDR2, per the germline V gene (reference sequence), are SGHNT and YYREEE. Deletion took 0 bases off V and 7 bases off J, with a span of 10 bases between the germline ends. The chain is encoded by TRBV5-4 joined to TRBJ1-2, with a weak D call of TRBD1 (6 bases match). The sample here was peripheral blood mononuclear cells (PBMCs), taken before the second cycle of nivolumab. The TCR originated in a human donor with classical Hodgkin lymphoma. The base sequence is TGTGCCAGCAGCTTGGGACAGGCCTCTGGCTACACCTTC. Its translation reads: CASSLGQASGYTF. Supplemented by the reference TRBV5-4 and TRBJ1-2 proteins around the CDR3, the complete variable domain is ETGVTQSPTHLIKTRGQQVTLRCSSQSGHNTVSWYQQALGQGPQFIFQYYREEENGRGNFPPRFSGLQFPNYSSELNVNALELDDSALYLCASSLGQASGYTFGSGTRLTVV.